This T cell receptor (beta chain) was profiled in a study of shared clonotypes between healthy human individuals. Unsorted samples drew genomic DNA from tens of millions of PBMCs. V was clipped by 3 bases and J by 6 bases, with 18 bases between them. This CDR3 region has 15 residues. Germline V lookup: CDR1 SGHTA, CDR2 FQGNSA. The protocol was immunoSEQ multiplex PCR, while the TCRdb copy is restricted to in-frame clones and leaves out a portion. Among about 480,000 clones listed, roughly 79% were seen once. Sequencing used PBMCs. The V and J genes are TRBV7-2 and TRBJ2-7; D unresolved. The TCR comes from a woman in her thirties or forties in good health. Some clones in this sample may be carry-over from other donors' samples. CDR3 in DNA: TGTGCCAGCAGCTTGGGGATTAGAGCTCGCGGCGAGCAGTACTTC. Encoded protein: CASSLGIRARGEQYF.